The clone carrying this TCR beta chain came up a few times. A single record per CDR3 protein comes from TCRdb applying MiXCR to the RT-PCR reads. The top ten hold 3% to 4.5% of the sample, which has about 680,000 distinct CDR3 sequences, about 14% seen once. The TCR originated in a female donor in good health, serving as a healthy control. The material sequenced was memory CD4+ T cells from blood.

The CDR3 DNA is TGTGCCAGCAGTTACAGGGTGGGGCACACCGGGGAGCTGTTTTTT. This encodes CASSYRVGHTGELFF. The V call is TRBV6-6, the J call TRBJ2-2; maybe TRBD1 (5 bases). The CDR3 extends over 15 amino acids. Between the trimmed V and J ends, which lost 2 bases and 3 bases, there was a span of 10 bases. Germline CDR1 reads MNHNY; CDR2 reads SVGAGI (reference sequence).